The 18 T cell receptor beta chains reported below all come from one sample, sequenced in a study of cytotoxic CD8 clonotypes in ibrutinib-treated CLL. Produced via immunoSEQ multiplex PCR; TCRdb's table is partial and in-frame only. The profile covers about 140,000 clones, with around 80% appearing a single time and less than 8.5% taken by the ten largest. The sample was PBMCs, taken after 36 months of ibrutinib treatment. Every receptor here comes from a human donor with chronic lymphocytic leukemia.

CDR3 sequence: CASTQRGQGWTEAFF. CDR3 nucleotide sequence: TGCGCCAGCACCCAAAGGGGACAGGGGTGGACTGAAGCTTTCTTT. The chain is built from TRBV5-1 and TRBJ1-1; 10 positions agree with TRBD1. After removal of 6 bases from V and 5 bases from J, the junction contained 10 bases not matched to a gene. The CDR3 length is 15 residues. Germline-derived CDR1 and CDR2 are SGHRS and YFSETQ.

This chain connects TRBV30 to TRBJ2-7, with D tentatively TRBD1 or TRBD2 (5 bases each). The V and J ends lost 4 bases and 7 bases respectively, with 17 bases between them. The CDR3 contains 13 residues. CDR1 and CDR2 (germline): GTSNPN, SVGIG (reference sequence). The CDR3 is CAWKGTLLREQYF. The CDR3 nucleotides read TGTGCCTGGAAGGGGACCCTTCTGCGGGAGCAGTACTTC.

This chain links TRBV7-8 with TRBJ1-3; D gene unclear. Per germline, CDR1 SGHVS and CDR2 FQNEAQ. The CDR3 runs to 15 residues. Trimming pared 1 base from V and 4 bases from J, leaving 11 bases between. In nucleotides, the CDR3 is TGTGCCAGCAGCTTAGGTCTCAACACAGGAAACACCATATATTTT. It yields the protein CASSLGLNTGNTIYF.

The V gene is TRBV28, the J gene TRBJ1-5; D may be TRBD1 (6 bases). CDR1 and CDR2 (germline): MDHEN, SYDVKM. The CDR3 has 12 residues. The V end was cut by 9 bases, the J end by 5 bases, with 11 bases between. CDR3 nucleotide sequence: TGTGCCAGTCTACAGGGACATCAGCCCCAGCATTTT. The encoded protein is CASLQGHQPQHF.

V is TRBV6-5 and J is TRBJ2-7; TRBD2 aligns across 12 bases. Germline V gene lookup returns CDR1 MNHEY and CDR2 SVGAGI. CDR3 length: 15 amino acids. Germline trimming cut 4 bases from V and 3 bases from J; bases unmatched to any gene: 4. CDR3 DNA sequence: TGTGCCAGCAGTTCGACTAGCGGGAGTTTCTACGAGCAGTACTTC. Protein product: CASSSTSGSFYEQYF.

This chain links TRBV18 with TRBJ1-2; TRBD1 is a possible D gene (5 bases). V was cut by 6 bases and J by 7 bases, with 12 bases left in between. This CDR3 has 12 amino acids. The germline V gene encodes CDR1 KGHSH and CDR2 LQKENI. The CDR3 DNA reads TGTGCCAGCTCCCAGGGTTACGGTGGCTACACCTTC. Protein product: CASSQGYGGYTF.

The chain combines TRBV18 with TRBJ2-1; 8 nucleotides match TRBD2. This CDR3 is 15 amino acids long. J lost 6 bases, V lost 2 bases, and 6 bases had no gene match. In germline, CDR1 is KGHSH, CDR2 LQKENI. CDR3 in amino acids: CASSPMTSVGNEQFF. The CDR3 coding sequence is TGTGCCAGCTCACCAATGACTAGCGTTGGCAATGAGCAGTTCTTC.

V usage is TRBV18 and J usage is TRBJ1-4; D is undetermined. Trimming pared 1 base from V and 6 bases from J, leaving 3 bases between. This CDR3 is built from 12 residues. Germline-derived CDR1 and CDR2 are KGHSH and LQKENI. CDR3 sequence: CASSPQYEKLFF. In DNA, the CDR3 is TGTGCCAGCTCACCACAATATGAAAAACTGTTTTTT.

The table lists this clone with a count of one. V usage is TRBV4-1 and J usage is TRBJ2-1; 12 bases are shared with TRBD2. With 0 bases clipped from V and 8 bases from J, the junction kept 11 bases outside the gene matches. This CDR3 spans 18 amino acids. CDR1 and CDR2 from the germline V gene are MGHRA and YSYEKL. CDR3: CASSQDLLRLAGVDEQFF. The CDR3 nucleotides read TGCGCCAGCAGCCAAGACCTTCTAAGACTAGCGGGAGTCGATGAGCAGTTCTTC.

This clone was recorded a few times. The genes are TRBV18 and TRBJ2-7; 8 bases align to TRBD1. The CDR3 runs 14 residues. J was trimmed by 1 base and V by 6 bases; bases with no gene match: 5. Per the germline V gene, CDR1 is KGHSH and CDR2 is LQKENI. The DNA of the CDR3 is TGTGCCAGCTCTCCTGACAGGGGTTCCTACGAGCAGTACTTC. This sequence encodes CASSPDRGSYEQYF.

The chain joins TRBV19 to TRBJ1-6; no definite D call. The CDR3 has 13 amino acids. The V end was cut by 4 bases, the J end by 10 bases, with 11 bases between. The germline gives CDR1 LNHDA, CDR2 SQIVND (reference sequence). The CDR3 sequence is CASSKLERSPLHF. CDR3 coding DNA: TGTGCCAGTAGTAAATTGGAGAGATCACCCCTCCACTTT.

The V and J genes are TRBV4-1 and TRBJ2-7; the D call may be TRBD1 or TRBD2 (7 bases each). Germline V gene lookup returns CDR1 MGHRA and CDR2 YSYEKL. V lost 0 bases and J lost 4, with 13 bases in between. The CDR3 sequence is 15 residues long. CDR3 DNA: TGCGCCAGCAGCCAAGACAGGGGGGGAACGTACGAGCAGTACTTC. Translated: CASSQDRGGTYEQYF.

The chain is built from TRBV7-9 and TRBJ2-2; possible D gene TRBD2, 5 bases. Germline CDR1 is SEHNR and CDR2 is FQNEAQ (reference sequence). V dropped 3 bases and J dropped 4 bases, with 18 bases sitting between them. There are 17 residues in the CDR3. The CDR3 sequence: CASSLVPTKARTGELFF. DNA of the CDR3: TGTGCCAGCAGCTTGGTCCCGACTAAAGCACGCACCGGGGAGCTGTTTTTT. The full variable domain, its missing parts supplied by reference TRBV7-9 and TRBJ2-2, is DTGVSQNPRHKITKRGQNVTFRCDPISEHNRLYWYRQTLGQGPEFLTYFQNEAQLEKSRLLSDRFSAERPKGSFSTLEIQRTEQGDSAMYLCASSLVPTKARTGELFFGEGSRLTVL.

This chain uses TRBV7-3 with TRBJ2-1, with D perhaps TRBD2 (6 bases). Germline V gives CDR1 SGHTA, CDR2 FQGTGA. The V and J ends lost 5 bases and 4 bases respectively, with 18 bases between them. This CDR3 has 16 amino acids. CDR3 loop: CASSPSTGDRYNEQFF. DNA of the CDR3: TGTGCCAGCAGCCCCTCTACGGGAGATCGGTACAATGAGCAGTTCTTC.

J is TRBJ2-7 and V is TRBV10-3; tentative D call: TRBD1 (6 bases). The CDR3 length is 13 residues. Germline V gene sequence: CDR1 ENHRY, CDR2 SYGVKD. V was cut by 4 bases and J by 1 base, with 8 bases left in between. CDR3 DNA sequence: TGTGCCATCAGTGGGACAGCTTCCTACGAGCAGTACTTC. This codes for CAISGTASYEQYF.

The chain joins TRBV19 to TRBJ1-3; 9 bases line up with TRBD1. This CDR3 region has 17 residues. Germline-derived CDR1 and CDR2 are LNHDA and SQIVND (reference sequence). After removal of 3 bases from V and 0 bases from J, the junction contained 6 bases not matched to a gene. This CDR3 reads CASSILDRGNSGNTIYF. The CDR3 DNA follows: TGTGCCAGTAGTATTCTGGACAGGGGAAACTCTGGAAACACCATATATTTT.

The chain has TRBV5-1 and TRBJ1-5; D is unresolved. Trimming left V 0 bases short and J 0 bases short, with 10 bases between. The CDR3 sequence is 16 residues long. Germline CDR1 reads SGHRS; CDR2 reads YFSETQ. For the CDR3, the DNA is TGCGCCAGCAGCTTGGATCCAGACGTTAGCAATCAGCCCCAGCATTTT. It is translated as CASSLDPDVSNQPQHF.

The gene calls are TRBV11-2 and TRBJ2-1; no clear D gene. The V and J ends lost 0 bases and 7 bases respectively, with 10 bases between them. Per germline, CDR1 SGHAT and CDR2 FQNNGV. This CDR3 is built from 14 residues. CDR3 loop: CASSLDPLRNEQFF. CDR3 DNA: TGTGCCAGCAGCTTAGATCCTCTTAGGAATGAGCAGTTCTTC.